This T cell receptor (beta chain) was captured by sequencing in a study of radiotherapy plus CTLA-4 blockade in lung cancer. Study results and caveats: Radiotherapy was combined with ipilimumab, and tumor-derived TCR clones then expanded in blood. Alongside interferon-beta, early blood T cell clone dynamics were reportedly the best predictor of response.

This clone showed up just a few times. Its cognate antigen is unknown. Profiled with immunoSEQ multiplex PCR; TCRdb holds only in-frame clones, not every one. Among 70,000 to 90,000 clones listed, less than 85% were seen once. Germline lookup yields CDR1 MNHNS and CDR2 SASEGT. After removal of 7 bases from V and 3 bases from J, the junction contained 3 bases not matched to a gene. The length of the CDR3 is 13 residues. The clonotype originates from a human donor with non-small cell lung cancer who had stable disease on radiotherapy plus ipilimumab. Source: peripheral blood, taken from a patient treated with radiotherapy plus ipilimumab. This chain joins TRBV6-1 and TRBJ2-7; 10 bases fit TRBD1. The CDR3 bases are TGTGCCAGCATTAGGGACAGGGGCTACGAGCAGTACTTC. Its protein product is CASIRDRGYEQYF.